Shown below are 9 T cell receptor beta chains from a single sample sequenced in a study of cytomegalovirus exposure and HLA in healthy donors. This PCR relied on a set of 60 Vbeta primers and 13 Jbeta primers. Sequencing used immunoSEQ multiplex PCR; TCRdb keeps in-frame clones, though not all of them. This repertoire shows about 89,000 clones, around 85% found once; its top ten account for 7% to 8.5%. The specimen was PBMCs. All receptors derive from a man aged 40-50 years in good health and CMV-seropositive.

The chain joins TRBV5-1 to TRBJ1-3; tentatively, D is TRBD1 (5 bases). The germline V gene has CDR1 SGHRS and CDR2 YFSETQ. V lost 5 bases and J 7 bases, leaving 13 bases between the germline ends. This CDR3 spans 13 amino acids. The CDR3 region is CASRPDSPNTIYF. CDR3 sequence (DNA): TGCGCCAGCAGACCCGACAGTCCCAACACCATATATTTT.

This rearrangement joins TRBV27 to TRBJ2-2; 7 positions agree with TRBD2. Germline lookup yields CDR1 MNHEY and CDR2 SMNVEV (reference sequence). The CDR3 extends over 15 amino acids. The junction had 10 bases not matched to a gene; V was cut back by 7 bases and J by 5 bases. The CDR3 DNA reads TGTGCCAGCACTTTGAAAGCGGGACCAACCGGGGAGCTGTTTTTT. This translates into CASTLKAGPTGELFF.

V is TRBV18 and J is TRBJ1-5; 8 bases are shared with TRBD1. The CDR3 is 14 amino acids. Losses at the gene ends were 10 bases for V and 0 bases for J; bases not matched to a gene: 5. Germline CDR1 and CDR2: KGHSH and LQKENI. The CDR3 region has the DNA TGTGCCACCGCCGGACAGGGTAGCAATCAGCCCCAGCATTTT. The encoded protein is CATAGQGSNQPQHF.

This chain links TRBV19 with TRBJ1-5; no definite D call. The CDR3 is 15 residues long. Per the germline V gene, CDR1 is LNHDA and CDR2 is SQIVND (reference sequence). With 3 bases removed from V and 5 bases from J, the gap between germline ends came to 14 bases. CDR3 DNA sequence: TGTGCCAGTAGTATTCCAGGAGGGAGAGATCAGCCCCAGCATTTT. Translation gives CASSIPGGRDQPQHF.

This clone was recorded once. The chain carries TRBV4-1 and TRBJ1-5; no reliable D call. This CDR3 is built from 13 residues. The germline gives CDR1 MGHRA, CDR2 YSYEKL. V lost 0 bases, J lost 9 bases, and 9 bases lay in between. The DNA for the CDR3 is TGCGCCAGCAGCCAAGAGAGGTGGAGGCCCCAGCATTTT. As protein: CASSQERWRPQHF.

The chain carries TRBV2 and TRBJ2-7; 7 bases align to TRBD2. The germline V gene encodes CDR1 SNHLY and CDR2 FYNNEI. J gave up 6 bases and V 10 bases, and 9 bases lay outside the gene matches. The CDR3 totals 12 residues. This CDR3 reads CATSWTSTEQYF. CDR3 bases: TGTGCCACCTCCTGGACTAGTACCGAGCAGTACTTC.

The gene calls are TRBV5-1 and TRBJ1-2, with 8 bases fitting TRBD1. CDR1 is SGHRS, CDR2 YFSETQ, per germline. This CDR3 spans 15 amino acids. J was trimmed by 0 bases and V by 3 bases; bases with no gene match: 4. The CDR3 protein is CASSWGTGSNYGYTF. For the CDR3, the DNA is TGCGCCAGCAGCTGGGGGACAGGATCTAACTATGGCTACACCTTC.

This chain joins TRBV7-9 and TRBJ1-1, with TRBD1 matching over 7 bases. The CDR3 has 14 amino acids. CDR1 and CDR2 from the germline V gene are SEHNR and FQNEAQ (reference sequence). V lost 2 bases to trimming and J lost 1 base; unmatched junction nucleotides: 1. CDR3 DNA: TGTGCCAGCAGCTTACAGGGGGGGAACACTGAAGCTTTCTTT. It yields the protein CASSLQGGNTEAFF. The full variable domain, completed using reference TRBV7-9 and TRBJ1-1, is DTGVSQNPRHKITKRGQNVTFRCDPISEHNRLYWYRQTLGQGPEFLTYFQNEAQLEKSRLLSDRFSAERPKGSFSTLEIQRTEQGDSAMYLCASSLQGGNTEAFFGQGTRLTVV.

The genes are TRBV29-1 and TRBJ2-3, with D possibly TRBD2 on 7 matching bases. Germline V CDR1 and CDR2: SQVTM, ANQGSEA. V shed 6 bases and J shed 2 bases, with 18 bases lying between them. CDR3 length equals 15 residues. CDR3 bases: TGCAGCGTGGAGACAGGTGGGGGGGTCACAGATACGCAGTATTTT. Its protein product is CSVETGGGVTDTQYF.